This record concerns one T cell receptor (beta chain) sequence. Naive CD8 isolation took CD45RO-negative cells positively selected for CCR7 and excluded terminally differentiated effector memory CD45RA+ cells. This record belongs to a study of shared clonotypes between healthy human individuals. After removal of 5 bases from V and 0 bases from J, the junction contained 19 bases not matched to a gene. Germline CDR1 is MDHEN and CDR2 is SYDVKM. CDR3 length equals 20 residues. Assay used: immunoSEQ multiplex PCR; TCRdb lists only in-frame clones, some missing. In the table there are about 2 million clones, around 96% of which are singletons.

Material: naive CD8+ T cells sorted from blood. This clonotype was sampled from a man younger than 35 in good health. The gene calls are TRBV28 and TRBJ2-4; 7 bases are a match to TRBD1. The CDR3 DNA is TGTGCCAGCAGTAAGCTCCGGGACAGCAAGAGTGGGCTAGCCAAAAACATTCAGTACTTC. Translation gives CASSKLRDSKSGLAKNIQYF. The full variable domain, in which reference TRBV28 and TRBJ2-4 provide the parts outside the CDR3, is DVKVTQSSRYLVKRTGEKVFLECVQDMDHENMFWYRQDPGLGLRLIYFSYDVKMKEKGDIPEGYSVSREKKERFSLILESASTNQTSMYLCASSKLRDSKSGLAKNIQYFGAGTRLSVL.